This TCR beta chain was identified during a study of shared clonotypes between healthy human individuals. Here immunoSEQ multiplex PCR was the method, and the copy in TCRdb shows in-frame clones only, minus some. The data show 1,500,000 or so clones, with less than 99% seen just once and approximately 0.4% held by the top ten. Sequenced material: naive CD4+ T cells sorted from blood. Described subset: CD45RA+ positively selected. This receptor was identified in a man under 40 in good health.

CDR3 loop: CASSSRGLMSTGELFF. CDR3 DNA sequence: TGTGCCAGCAGTAGCAGGGGGCTAATGAGCACCGGGGAGCTGTTTTTT. The chain combines TRBV2 with TRBJ2-2; 8 nucleotides match TRBD1. Germline values: CDR1 SNHLY, CDR2 FYNNEI. The CDR3 is 16 residues long. V shed 5 bases and J 4 bases; nucleotides not matched to a gene: 9.